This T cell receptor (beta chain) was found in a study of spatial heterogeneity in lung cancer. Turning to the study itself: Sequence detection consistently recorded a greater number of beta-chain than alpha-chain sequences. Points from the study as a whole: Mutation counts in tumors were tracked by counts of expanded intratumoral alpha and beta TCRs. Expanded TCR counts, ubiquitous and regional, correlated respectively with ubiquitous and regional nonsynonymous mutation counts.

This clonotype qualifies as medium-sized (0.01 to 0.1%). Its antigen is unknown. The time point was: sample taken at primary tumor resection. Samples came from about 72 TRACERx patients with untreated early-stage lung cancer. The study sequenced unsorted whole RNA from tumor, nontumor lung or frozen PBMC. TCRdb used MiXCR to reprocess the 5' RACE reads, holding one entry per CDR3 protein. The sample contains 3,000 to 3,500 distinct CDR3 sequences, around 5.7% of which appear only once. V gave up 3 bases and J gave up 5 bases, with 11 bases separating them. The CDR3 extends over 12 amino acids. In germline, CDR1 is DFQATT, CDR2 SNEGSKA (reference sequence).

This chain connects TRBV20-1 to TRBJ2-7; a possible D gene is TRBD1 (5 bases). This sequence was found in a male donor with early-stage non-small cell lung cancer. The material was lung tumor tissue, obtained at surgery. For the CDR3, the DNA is TGCAGTGCTAGTGGTCAGGGCGACGAGCAGTACTTC. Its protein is CSASGQGDEQYF.